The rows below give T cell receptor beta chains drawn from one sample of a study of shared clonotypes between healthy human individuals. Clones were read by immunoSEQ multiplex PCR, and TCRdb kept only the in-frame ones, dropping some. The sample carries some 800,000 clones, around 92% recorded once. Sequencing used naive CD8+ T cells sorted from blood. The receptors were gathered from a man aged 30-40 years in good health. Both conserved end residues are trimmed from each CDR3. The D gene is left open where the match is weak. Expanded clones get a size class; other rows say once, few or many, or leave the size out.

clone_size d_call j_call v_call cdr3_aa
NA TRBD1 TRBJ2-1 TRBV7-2 ASSFMDRDNEQF
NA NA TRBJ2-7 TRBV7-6 ASSFLSGQGWDEQY
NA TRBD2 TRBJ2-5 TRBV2 ASKAGGIQETQY
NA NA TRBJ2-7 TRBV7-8 ASGSSYEQY
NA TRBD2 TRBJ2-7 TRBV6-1 AISLGGSYEQY
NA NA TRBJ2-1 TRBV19 ASSLRYNEQF
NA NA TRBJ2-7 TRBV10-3 AISEGVAANYEQY
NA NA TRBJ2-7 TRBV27 ATKFRELSYEQY
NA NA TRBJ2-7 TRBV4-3 ASSQVHPGYEQY
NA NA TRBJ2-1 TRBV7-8 ASSSPVRVVGGGSHEQF
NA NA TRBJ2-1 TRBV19 ASSIGQNNEQF
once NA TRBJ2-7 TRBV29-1 SVVLAASPWEQY
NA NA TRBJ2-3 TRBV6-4 ASSSLLAGDTDTQY
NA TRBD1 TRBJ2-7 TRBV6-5 ASSLGQEDEQY
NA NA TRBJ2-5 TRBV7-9 ASSLDWGPWETQY
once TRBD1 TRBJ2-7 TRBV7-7 ASSPSGQGNPYEQY
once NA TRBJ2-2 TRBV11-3 ASSSPRGQPNTGELF
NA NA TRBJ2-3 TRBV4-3 ASSQVQGTDTQY
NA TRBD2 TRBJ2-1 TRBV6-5 ASSYASGNHNEQF
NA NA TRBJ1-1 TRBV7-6 ASSLTTLTEAF
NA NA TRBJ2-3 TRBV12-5 ASGLYGDTQY
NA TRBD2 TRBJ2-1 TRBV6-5 ASSYNGRAIEQF
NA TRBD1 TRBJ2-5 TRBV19 ASSWAGTGEETQY
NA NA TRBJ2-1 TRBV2 ASSELGYEQF
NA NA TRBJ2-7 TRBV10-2 ASSEGGEQY
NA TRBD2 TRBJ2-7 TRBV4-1 ASSHPGLAGAPHLQY
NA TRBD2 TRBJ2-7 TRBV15 ATSRGLAGGNEQY
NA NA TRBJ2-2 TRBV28 ASSLMWGSGAGELF
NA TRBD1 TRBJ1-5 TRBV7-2 ASTRTGAKPQH
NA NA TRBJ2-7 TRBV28 ASSQTGPPSEQY
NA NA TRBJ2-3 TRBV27 ASSLKLSTDTQY
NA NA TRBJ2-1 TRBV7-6 ASSFTHNYNEQF
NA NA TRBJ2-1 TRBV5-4 ASSLGLFNNEQF
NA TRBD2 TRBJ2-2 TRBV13 ASSMESAGGRTGELF
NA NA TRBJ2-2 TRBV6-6 ASRSGQGGSGELF
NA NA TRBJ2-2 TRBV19 ASSMLGHYTGELF
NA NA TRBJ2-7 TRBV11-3 ASILIWRVSGYEQY
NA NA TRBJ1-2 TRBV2 ASSGGRTGYT
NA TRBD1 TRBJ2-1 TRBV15 ATSRKTGADEQF
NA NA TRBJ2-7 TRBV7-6 ASSLEWGDGDEQY
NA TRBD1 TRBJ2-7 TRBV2 ASVGQEQGYEQY
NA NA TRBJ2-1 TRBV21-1 ASTPLRGRCEQF
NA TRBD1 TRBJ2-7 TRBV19 ASSVDRGPYEQY